These 7 T cell receptor beta chains originate from one sample sequenced in a study of a mutant IDH1 vaccine in newly diagnosed glioma. Time point denoted: baseline, week 1 (first vaccination visit). Regarding treatment: pre-vaccination baseline after standard-of-care therapy. Clones were read by immunoSEQ multiplex PCR, and TCRdb kept only the in-frame ones, dropping some. This table holds tens of thousands of clones, approximately 80% found once. Sequencing was performed on PBMCs, taken from a glioma patient treated with radiotherapy, temozolomide or both. The source of these receptors is a woman aged 40 to 50 with glioma.

V gene TRBV5-4 combines with J gene TRBJ2-7; D perhaps matches TRBD1 (6 bases). The V gene lost 4 bases and the J gene lost 4 bases, with 12 bases spanning the gap. This CDR3 has 13 residues. Germline V gene sequence: CDR1 SGHNT, CDR2 YYREEE (reference sequence). The CDR3 region is CASSLTGIYEQYF. In DNA form, the CDR3 reads TGTGCCAGCAGCCTAACAGGGATTTACGAGCAGTACTTC.

In the case of this clone: The same CDR3 is also encoded by other DNA sequences in this sample. The gene calls are TRBV5-1 and TRBJ2-6; D is undetermined. Trimming removed 0 bases from V and 0 bases from J, with 13 bases in between. CDR1 is SGHRS, CDR2 YFSETQ, per germline. The CDR3 runs 18 residues. The CDR3 loop reads CASSLVVGPSSGANVLTF. CDR3 DNA: TGCGCCAGCAGCTTGGTTGTGGGCCCCAGCTCTGGGGCCAACGTCCTGACTTTC.

This clone was detected only once. In DNA form, the CDR3 reads TGTGCCAGCAGCTTAGCTAATGAAAAACTGTTTTTT. Protein: CASSLANEKLFF. The J gene is TRBJ1-4, the V gene TRBV5-4; D unclear. The length of the CDR3 is 12 residues. Germline V lookup: CDR1 SGHNT, CDR2 YYREEE (reference sequence). Between the trimmed V and J ends, which lost 2 bases and 3 bases, there was a span of 2 bases.

V gene TRBV19 combines with J gene TRBJ2-1; TRBD2 aligns across 8 bases. Germline loops: CDR1 LNHDA, CDR2 SQIVND (reference sequence). V lost 6 bases and J lost 4; bases outside the gene matches: 5. This CDR3 has 14 amino acids. CDR3 sequence (DNA): TGTGCCAGTAGCCTACTAGCGGAGTACAATGAGCAGTTCTTC. Translated, it gives CASSLLAEYNEQFF.

V gene TRBV7-2 combines with J gene TRBJ1-1; 7 bases match TRBD1. This CDR3 region has 15 residues. Germline CDR1 and CDR2: SGHTA and FQGNSA. The J segment lost 5 bases and the V segment lost 4 bases, leaving 10 bases of the junction unmatched. CDR3 sequence reads: CASSSQTGIGTEAFF. The CDR3 nucleotides are TGTGCCAGCAGCTCCCAGACAGGGATTGGGACTGAAGCTTTCTTT. Together with reference TRBV7-2 and TRBJ1-1, the CDR3 gives the full variable domain: GAGVSQSPSNKVTEKGKDVELRCDPISGHTALYWYRQSLGQGLEFLIYFQGNSAPDKSGLPSDRFSAERTGGSVSTLTIQRTQQEDSAVYLCASSSQTGIGTEAFFGQGTRLTVV.

The rearrangement uses TRBV7-2 and TRBJ2-7, with no clear D. The germline V and J ends were trimmed by 2 bases and 5 bases, with 16 bases remaining between them. Germline-derived CDR1 and CDR2 are SGHTA and FQGNSA. The CDR3 totals 15 residues. CDR3 sequence reads: CASSLLWASRNEQYF. The CDR3 nucleotides are TGTGCCAGCAGCTTACTCTGGGCCTCGCGCAACGAGCAGTACTTC.

This clone has just one count. The chain has TRBV7-6 and TRBJ2-7, with a tentative D call TRBD2 (7 bases). Trimming removed 5 bases from V and 6 bases from J, with 20 bases in between. CDR3 length: 15 residues. Looked up from germline, CDR1 is SGHVS and CDR2 is FNYEAQ. For the CDR3, the DNA is TGTGCCAGCAGCCCCGGGGCAGGGGAGGGGAGCGAGCAGTACTTC. It codes for CASSPGAGEGSEQYF.